What follows are 19 T cell receptor beta chains derived from one specimen sequenced in a study of identical twins. MiXCR was run by TCRdb on the 5' RACE reads, yielding one entry per CDR3 protein. The table lists approximately 670,000 distinct CDR3 sequences, around 6% of them singletons. Sequencing used naive T cells sorted from blood. These receptors were taken from a man between 18 and 35 years old in good health.

This clonotype has just a few counts. The chain employs TRBV20-1 and TRBJ1-2; D not certain. V lost 6 bases to trimming and J lost 0 bases, with 11 bases between them. The CDR3 spans 13 residues. Germline loops: CDR1 DFQATT, CDR2 SNEGSKA (reference sequence). CDR3 in amino acids: CSAQDTANYGYTF. The DNA of the CDR3 is TGCAGTGCCCAAGACACGGCTAACTATGGCTACACCTTC.

This chain connects TRBV21-1 to TRBJ2-2; TRBD1, as called in the table, went unchecked against the DNA. TRBV21-1 is a documented pseudogene. This CDR3 contains 16 residues. The CDR3: CASSNKGPANTGELFF. CDR3 DNA: TGTGCCAGCAGCAATAAGGGGCCGGCGAACACCGGGGAGCTGTTTTTT.

This clonotype was counted a few times. This rearrangement joins TRBV28 to TRBJ2-1; 8 positions match TRBD2. Germline V gene sequence: CDR1 MDHEN, CDR2 SYDVKM. The CDR3 length is 14 residues. J gave up 3 bases and V 6 bases, and 4 bases lay outside the gene matches. The CDR3 sequence: CASRRGENYNEQFF. In DNA form, the CDR3 reads TGTGCCAGCAGGCGGGGGGAAAACTACAATGAGCAGTTCTTC.

This clonotype was seen at least ten times. The chain couples TRBV28 to TRBJ2-7; perhaps D is TRBD1 or TRBD2 (5 bases each). V lost 7 bases, J lost 6 bases, and 16 bases lay in between. This CDR3 has 13 residues. CDR1 and CDR2 (germline): MDHEN, SYDVKM. The CDR3 loop reads CASTPGTAFEQYF. The CDR3 nucleotides read TGTGCCAGCACGCCCGGGACCGCCTTCGAGCAGTACTTC.

The chain recombines TRBV28 with TRBJ2-7, with TRBD1 matching 9 bases. Germline V gives CDR1 MDHEN, CDR2 SYDVKM. CDR3 length: 15 amino acids. The J segment lost 0 bases and the V segment lost 4 bases, leaving 4 bases of the junction unmatched. The CDR3 DNA reads TGTGCCAGCAGTTATCCGGGACAGGGCTCCTACGAGCAGTACTTC. It yields the protein CASSYPGQGSYEQYF.

This clonotype was observed a handful of times. The rearrangement joins TRBV5-4 to TRBJ2-1; D tentatively fits TRBD1 or TRBD2 (6 bases each). This CDR3 is 15 amino acids long. V lost 2 bases and J 5 bases, leaving 14 bases between the germline ends. In germline, CDR1 is SGHNT, CDR2 YYREEE (reference sequence). In nucleotides, the CDR3 is TGTGCCAGCAGCTTTAAGCGGAGGGGGGACAATGAGCAGTTCTTC. It codes for CASSFKRRGDNEQFF.

This clonotype was observed many times. The chain links TRBV5-1 to TRBJ1-4, with 7 bases aligning to TRBD1. CDR3 size: 16 residues. The V gene's germline CDR1 is SGHRS and CDR2 YFSETQ. Trimming cost V 2 bases and J 5 bases; bases outside gene matches: 9. The CDR3 is CASSFQGVQGNEKLFF. The CDR3 DNA reads TGCGCCAGCAGCTTCCAGGGGGTCCAAGGGAATGAAAAACTGTTTTTT. The full variable domain, rest sourced from reference TRBV5-1 and TRBJ1-4, is KAGVTQTPRYLIKTRGQQVTLSCSPISGHRSVSWYQQTPGQGLQFLFEYFSETQRNKGNFPGRFSGRQFSNSRSEMNVSTLELGDSALYLCASSFQGVQGNEKLFFGSGTQLSVL.

This clonotype was observed at least ten times. The genes are TRBV7-2 and TRBJ2-1, with 7 bases that match TRBD2. CDR1 is SGHTA, CDR2 FQGNSA, per germline. This CDR3 spans 14 amino acids. Trimming removed 6 bases from V and 5 bases from J; junction bases left unmatched: 7. The CDR3 nucleotides read TGTGCCAGCAGAAAAACTAGCGTTCACAATGAGCAGTTCTTC. It is translated as CASRKTSVHNEQFF.

In its sample, this clonotype was seen a few times. The chain has TRBV27 and TRBJ1-2; TRBD1 agrees at 7 bases. The CDR3 consists of 15 residues. V was pared by 2 bases and J by 8 bases, with 11 bases of the junction left unmatched. Germline lookup yields CDR1 MNHEY and CDR2 SMNVEV (reference sequence). In DNA form, the CDR3 reads TGTGCCAGCAGTTTAACCTCGACAGGGACGTTAGGCTACACCTTC. Translated: CASSLTSTGTLGYTF.

The table lists this clonotype with many counts. The chain links TRBV28 to TRBJ2-3, with 8 nucleotides matching TRBD2. V trimming: 7 bases; J trimming: 5 bases; junction bases outside the gene matches: 5. The CDR3 consists of 13 residues. CDR1 and CDR2 (germline): MDHEN, SYDVKM. The CDR3 nucleotides are TGTGCCAGCACCAGCGGGAGAAGAGATACGCAGTATTTT. Protein: CASTSGRRDTQYF.

This clonotype was detected many times. This chain links TRBV20-1 with TRBJ2-3; 10 bases match TRBD2. V dropped 2 bases and J dropped 5; count of bases not matched to a gene: 10. In germline, CDR1 is DFQATT, CDR2 SNEGSKA (reference sequence). This CDR3 comprises 16 residues. The CDR3 loop reads CSARPSAGGPGDTQYF. The CDR3 region has the DNA TGCAGTGCTAGACCTTCAGCGGGAGGGCCGGGAGATACGCAGTATTTT.

This clonotype came up many times. The gene calls are TRBV30 and TRBJ2-7, with D unclear. The CDR3 sequence is 11 residues long. Trimming took 2 bases from V and 4 from J, leaving 6 bases between them. The germline V gene encodes CDR1 GTSNPN and CDR2 SVGIG (reference sequence). CDR3 DNA: TGTGCCTGGAGTCCTGATTACGAGCAGTACTTC. Translation: CAWSPDYEQYF.

This clonotype was recorded many times. This sequence joins TRBV10-3 and TRBJ1-3; D perhaps matches TRBD1 (6 bases). This CDR3 spans 17 amino acids. Trimming stripped 3 bases from V and 0 bases from J, with 15 bases between. CDR1 and CDR2 from the germline V gene are ENHRY and SYGVKD. This chain's CDR3 is CAISELLGQPSGNTIYF. CDR3 bases: TGTGCCATCAGTGAACTACTCGGACAGCCCTCTGGAAACACCATATATTTT.

The chain employs TRBV20-1 and TRBJ2-7; 9 nucleotides match TRBD2. V was clipped by 5 bases and J by 7 bases; unmatched bases: 12. This CDR3 comprises 14 residues. Germline CDR1 is DFQATT and CDR2 is SNEGSKA (reference sequence). This chain's CDR3 is CSAHLREGLREQYF. CDR3 nucleotides: TGCAGTGCTCATCTGCGGGAGGGCCTCAGGGAGCAGTACTTC.

This clonotype was detected a few times. The chain uses TRBV15 and TRBJ1-2; 12 nucleotides align to TRBD1. Germline-derived CDR1 and CDR2 are LNHNV and YYDKDF (reference sequence). V was pared by 4 bases and J by 2 bases, with 11 bases of the junction left unmatched. The length of the CDR3 is 18 residues. The CDR3 spells CATSIHPGQGALNYGYTF. The CDR3 DNA follows: TGTGCCACCAGCATTCACCCGGGACAGGGGGCTCTGAACTATGGCTACACCTTC.

In its sample, this clonotype was seen a few times. The J gene is TRBJ2-2, the V gene TRBV27; D may correspond to TRBD1 or TRBD2 (5 bases each). Germline assignment: CDR1 MNHEY and CDR2 SMNVEV (reference sequence). The CDR3 consists of 16 residues. Deletions cut 2 bases from V and 7 bases from J, with 17 bases between. The CDR3 bases are TGTGCCAGCAGTTTAAGGCGCCAGGGACCAAACGGGGAGCTGTTTTTT. Translated, it gives CASSLRRQGPNGELFF.

This clonotype was observed many times. The chain recombines TRBV6-6 with TRBJ2-7, with D tentatively TRBD2 (6 bases). CDR3 length equals 12 residues. The V end was cut by 8 bases, the J end by 0 bases, with 8 bases between. Germline V gene lookup returns CDR1 MNHNY and CDR2 SVGAGI (reference sequence). CDR3 nucleotides: TGTGCCAGCGGGAGGCCCTCCTACGAGCAGTACTTC. This sequence encodes CASGRPSYEQYF.

Only a few counts were recorded for this clonotype. The rearrangement links TRBV24-1 to TRBJ2-5; D is unclear. This CDR3 contains 12 residues. V was clipped by 1 base and J by 7 bases, with 6 bases between them. The germline V gene encodes CDR1 KGHDR and CDR2 SFDVKD. The CDR3 loop reads CATSDFGTTQYF. In DNA form, the CDR3 reads TGTGCCACCAGTGATTTCGGTACGACCCAGTACTTC.

This clonotype has just a few counts. The gene calls are TRBV5-1 and TRBJ2-2; D may be TRBD2 (5 bases). The V and J ends lost 1 base and 0 bases respectively, with 10 bases between them. From germline, CDR1 is SGHRS and CDR2 YFSETQ. The CDR3 has 16 amino acids. The CDR3 region is CASSLHGEPNTGELFF. The CDR3 DNA is TGCGCCAGCAGCTTGCACGGGGAACCGAACACCGGGGAGCTGTTTTTT.